A single sample gave rise to the 21 T cell receptor beta chains below, sequenced in a study of CD8 T cell repertoires and HIV-1 epitope variants. Antigens of these TCRs are unknown. Clones were read by immunoSEQ multiplex PCR, and TCRdb kept only the in-frame ones, dropping some. Of some 2,400 clones listed, approximately 64% are singletons. Sequenced: cultured CD8+ T cells derived from PBMCs. These receptors were collected from a male donor with HIV.

By share, this clone ranks as large (0.1 to 1%). This chain connects TRBV28 to TRBJ2-5; tentative D call: TRBD2 (6 bases). The CDR3 runs to 14 residues. V was trimmed by 4 bases and J by 4 bases, leaving 13 bases between them. Germline assignment: CDR1 MDHEN and CDR2 SYDVKM. Here the CDR3 reads CASSSPLGGETQYF. The CDR3 DNA is TGTGCCAGCAGTTCACCCCTGGGGGGAGAGACCCAGTACTTC.

The chain employs TRBV6-1 and TRBJ2-7, with 11 bases lining up with TRBD2. Trimming removed 7 bases from V and 4 bases from J; junction bases left unmatched: 6. The CDR3 contains 14 residues. Germline V gene sequence: CDR1 MNHNS, CDR2 SASEGT. In DNA form, the CDR3 reads TGTGCCAGCAAGACTAGCGGGATCACTTACGAGCAGTACTTC. This encodes CASKTSGITYEQYF.

On this clone: An end of the junction differs from the germline gene, which may be a read error. The rearrangement uses TRBV7-7 and TRBJ2-5; TRBD2 matches 7 bases. CDR3 length: 15 residues. CDR1 SSHAT and CDR2 FNYEAQ come from the germline V gene (reference sequence). The CDR3: CASSLTVAGEETQYF. The CDR3 coding sequence is TGTGCTAGCAGCTTAACGGTGGCGGGAGAAGAGACCCAGTACTTC.

This clone has only one observation. The rearrangement uses TRBV5-5 and TRBJ1-3; no definite D call. The CDR3 sequence is 16 residues long. V shed 4 bases and J shed 0 bases, with 14 bases lying between them. Germline V gene data show CDR1 as SGHKS and CDR2 as YYEKEE (reference sequence). The CDR3 DNA follows: TGTGCCAGCAGCGTCGTAGCCTGGAGCTCTGGAAACACCATATATTTT. Translated, it gives CASSVVAWSSGNTIYF.

This clone was counted a few times. The rearrangement links TRBV7-8 to TRBJ2-7; no reliable D call. Germline V gives CDR1 SGHVS, CDR2 FQNEAQ. The V end was cut by 1 base, the J end by 7 bases, with 8 bases between. This CDR3 has 12 residues. Here the CDR3 DNA reads TGTGCCAGCAGCTTAGTCAGGCGTGAGCAGTACTTC. As protein: CASSLVRREQYF.

This rearrangement joins TRBV19 to TRBJ2-1; 8 bases are a match to TRBD2. Germline V gene data show CDR1 as LNHDA and CDR2 as SQIVND (reference sequence). CDR3 length equals 15 residues. V trimming: 3 bases; J trimming: 3 bases; junction bases outside the gene matches: 4. The CDR3 protein is CASSIGRGDYNEQFF. CDR3 bases: TGTGCCAGTAGTATCGGGCGGGGGGACTACAATGAGCAGTTCTTC.

CDR3 loop: CASLGTGLTLAKNIQYF. The DNA of the CDR3 is TGTGCCAGCCTTGGGACAGGGCTAACTCTAGCCAAAAACATTCAGTACTTC. The chain carries TRBV28 and TRBJ2-4, with 9 bases fitting TRBD1. Trimming at V came to 8 bases and at J to 0 bases, leaving 11 bases not matched to a gene. Germline V gives CDR1 MDHEN, CDR2 SYDVKM. The CDR3 is made up of 17 amino acids. The complete variable domain, with remaining parts taken from reference TRBV28 and TRBJ2-4, reads DVKVTQSSRYLVKRTGEKVFLECVQDMDHENMFWYRQDPGLGLRLIYFSYDVKMKEKGDIPEGYSVSREKKERFSLILESASTNQTSMYLCASLGTGLTLAKNIQYFGAGTRLSVL.

V gene TRBV7-2 combines with J gene TRBJ2-5; D gene unclear. The CDR3 runs 13 residues. Germline CDR1 reads SGHTA; CDR2 reads FQGNSA. V dropped 5 bases and J dropped 5 bases, with 12 bases sitting between them. CDR3 coding DNA: TGTGCCAGCAGCCCGCCGAGTTGGGAGACCCAGTACTTC. The encoded protein is CASSPPSWETQYF. The variable domain in full, completed from reference TRBV7-2 and TRBJ2-5, reads GAGVSQSPSNKVTEKGKDVELRCDPISGHTALYWYRQSLGQGLEFLIYFQGNSAPDKSGLPSDRFSAERTGGSVSTLTIQRTQQEDSAVYLCASSPPSWETQYFGPGTRLLVL.

The chain has TRBV5-6 and TRBJ1-5; tentative D call: TRBD1 (5 bases). This CDR3 spans 14 amino acids. Germline-derived CDR1 and CDR2 are SGHDT and YYEEEE. Trimming cost V 2 bases and J 3 bases, with 9 bases left between them. As DNA, the CDR3 is TGTGCCAGCAGCTTTAGGGGCTTCAATCAGCCCCAGCATTTT. Protein: CASSFRGFNQPQHF.

This clone was observed a handful of times. This chain joins TRBV11-2 and TRBJ2-2; D not resolved. This CDR3 is built from 12 residues. In germline, CDR1 is SGHAT, CDR2 FQNNGV. The germline V and J ends were trimmed by 5 bases and 8 bases, with 9 bases remaining between them. The CDR3 loop reads CASSPFGGELFF. DNA of the CDR3: TGTGCCAGCAGCCCCTTTGGTGGGGAGCTGTTTTTT. Combining the CDR3 with reference TRBV11-2 and TRBJ2-2 gives the whole variable domain EAGVAQSPRYKIIEKRQSVAFWCNPISGHATLYWYQQILGQGPKLLIQFQNNGVVDDSQLPKDRFSAERLKGVDSTLKIQPAKLEDSAVYLCASSPFGGELFFGEGSRLTVL.

The chain is built from TRBV14 and TRBJ1-2; D is undetermined. Trimming stripped 3 bases from V and 3 bases from J, with 8 bases between. There are 13 residues in the CDR3. The germline CDR1 and CDR2 sequences are SGHDN and FVKESK. CDR3 nucleotide sequence: TGTGCCAGCAGCCAGAGGACGGACTATGGCTACACCTTC. Protein sequence: CASSQRTDYGYTF.

The chain links TRBV4-3 to TRBJ2-1, with unresolved D. Germline V lookup: CDR1 LGHNA, CDR2 YSLEER. The CDR3 runs to 14 residues. The V end lost 1 base, the J end lost 6 bases, and 10 bases lay between the germline ends. The CDR3 reads CASSQVQQANEQFF. The CDR3 DNA reads TGCGCCAGCAGCCAAGTGCAGCAAGCCAATGAGCAGTTCTTC.

The V and J genes are TRBV4-2 and TRBJ1-5, with D perhaps matching TRBD1 (5 bases). Germline values: CDR1 LGHNA, CDR2 YNFKEQ. V gave up 3 bases and J gave up 5 bases, with 14 bases separating them. CDR3 length equals 15 residues. In nucleotides, the CDR3 is TGTGCCAGCAGCCAGGAGGTCGGGGGACATCAGCCCCAGCATTTT. Its protein product is CASSQEVGGHQPQHF.

This clone came up a few times. This chain joins TRBV9 and TRBJ2-2; the D is unclear. Germline V lookup: CDR1 SGDLS, CDR2 YYNGEE. V was shortened by 7 bases and J by 1 base, with 14 bases between the two germline ends. The CDR3 is made up of 15 amino acids. CDR3 loop: CASSEGFWNTGELFF. For the CDR3, the DNA is TGTGCCAGCTCGGAAGGGTTCTGGAACACCGGGGAGCTGTTTTTT.

This chain links TRBV28 with TRBJ2-7; TRBD1 matches at 7 bases. Per germline, CDR1 MDHEN and CDR2 SYDVKM. The CDR3 contains 16 residues. The trim removed 4 bases at V and 3 bases at J, leaving 12 bases unmatched. CDR3 in DNA: TGTGCCAGCAGTTGGTCACTGGGACAGAGCCTCTACGAGCAGTACTTC. Amino acid sequence: CASSWSLGQSLYEQYF.

V usage is TRBV18 and J usage is TRBJ1-2; no clear D. This CDR3 has 17 residues. V lost 1 base and J 7 bases, leaving 22 bases between the germline ends. CDR1 and CDR2 from the germline V gene are KGHSH and LQKENI. The CDR3 region has the DNA TGTGCCAGCTCACCACGAGTGGGAACTGGGGAGTCCCGTGGCTACACCTTC. Protein product: CASSPRVGTGESRGYTF.

This chain uses TRBV27 with TRBJ1-1; 10 bases are a match to TRBD1. After removal of 5 bases from V and 4 bases from J, the junction contained 4 bases not matched to a gene. From germline, CDR1 is MNHEY and CDR2 SMNVEV (reference sequence). The CDR3 runs to 14 residues. The CDR3 coding sequence is TGTGCCAGCAGTACAAGGACAGGGGGCACTGAAGCTTTCTTT. Protein product: CASSTRTGGTEAFF.

The chain carries TRBV19 and TRBJ2-5; 7 positions agree with TRBD2. With V trimmed by 4 bases and J by 3 bases, 11 bases remained unmatched. Germline loops: CDR1 LNHDA, CDR2 SQIVND (reference sequence). The CDR3 is made up of 16 amino acids. The CDR3 nucleotides read TGTGCCAGTAGTACCCTGAGAAGCGGGATAGAAGAGACCCAGTACTTC. The encoded protein is CASSTLRSGIEETQYF.

This chain joins TRBV27 and TRBJ2-7; D not resolved. Germline V gene lookup returns CDR1 MNHEY and CDR2 SMNVEV (reference sequence). This CDR3 contains 13 residues. The V end was cut by 5 bases, the J end by 2 bases, with 10 bases between. The DNA of the CDR3 is TGTGCCAGCAGTCCCGCCCGAACCTACGAGCAGTACTTC. Protein sequence: CASSPARTYEQYF.

This clone has only a few counts. This sequence joins TRBV6-1 and TRBJ2-6; D possibly corresponds to TRBD1 (6 bases). The CDR3 length is 18 residues. Trimming took off 0 bases at V and 7 bases at J, with 19 bases between the two ends. In germline, CDR1 is MNHNS, CDR2 SASEGT. CDR3 sequence (DNA): TGTGCCAGCAGTGAAGCGACGAGGGTGACAGGCACTGCCAACGTCCTGACTTTC. Encoded protein: CASSEATRVTGTANVLTF.

This clone was seen just once. V gene TRBV7-9 combines with J gene TRBJ2-7; 7 bases fit TRBD1. CDR1 SEHNR and CDR2 FQNEAQ come from the germline V gene (reference sequence). The CDR3 has 16 residues. V was pared by 2 bases and J by 2 bases, with 9 bases of the junction left unmatched. CDR3 sequence reads: CASSLYPGTDPYEQYF. The CDR3 nucleotides read TGTGCCAGCAGCTTATACCCCGGGACAGATCCCTACGAGCAGTACTTC. Full variable domain (outside the CDR3, taken from reference TRBV7-9 and TRBJ2-7): DTGVSQNPRHKITKRGQNVTFRCDPISEHNRLYWYRQTLGQGPEFLTYFQNEAQLEKSRLLSDRFSAERPKGSFSTLEIQRTEQGDSAMYLCASSLYPGTDPYEQYFGPGTRLTVT.